The T cell receptor (beta chain) described here comes from a study of blood T cell repertoires in COVID-19. On the study more broadly: Samples came from the United States, Italy and Spain, spanning acute and convalescent COVID-19. The cDNA or gDNA used as material had been derived from T cells, B-cell-depleted T cells, or PBMCs.

As handled by the study authors: It was from reference gene primer amplification that nucleated cell counts were estimated. Profiling relied on immunoSEQ multiplex PCR, and the TCRdb table lists in-frame clones only, not all of them. The DNA was the basis for D and trimming; V, J and clone size are from that table. Here the sample spans about 130,000 clones, 75% to 85% being singletons. Seattle-derived patients entered the study during active infection and were followed longitudinally. CDR3 length equals 15 residues. Germline-derived CDR1 and CDR2 are LNHDA and SQIVND (reference sequence). The V gene lost 1 base and the J gene lost 1 base, with 8 bases spanning the gap.

The clonotype was recovered from a woman in her 70s with COVID-19, enrolled during active disease. Sequencing used peripheral blood. The chain couples TRBV19 to TRBJ1-3; tentative D call: TRBD1 (5 bases). The DNA for the CDR3 is TGTGCCAGTAGTATAGGACAGATTTCTGGAAACACCATATATTTT. Residues: CASSIGQISGNTIYF.